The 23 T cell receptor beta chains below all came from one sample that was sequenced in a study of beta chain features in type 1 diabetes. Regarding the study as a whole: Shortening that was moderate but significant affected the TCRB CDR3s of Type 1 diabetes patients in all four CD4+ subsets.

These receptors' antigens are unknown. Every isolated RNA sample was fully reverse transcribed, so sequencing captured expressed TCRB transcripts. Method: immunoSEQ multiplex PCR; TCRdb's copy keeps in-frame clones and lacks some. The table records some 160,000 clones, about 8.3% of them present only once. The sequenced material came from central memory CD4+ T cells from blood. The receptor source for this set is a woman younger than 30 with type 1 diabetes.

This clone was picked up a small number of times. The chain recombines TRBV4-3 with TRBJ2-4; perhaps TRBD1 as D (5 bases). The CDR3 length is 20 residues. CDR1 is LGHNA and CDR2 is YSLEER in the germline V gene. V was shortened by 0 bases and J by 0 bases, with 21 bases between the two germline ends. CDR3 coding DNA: TGCGCCAGCAGCCAAGATGTCCCCGGCAGGGTGTGGGGAGCCAAAAACATTCAGTACTTC. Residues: CASSQDVPGRVWGAKNIQYF.

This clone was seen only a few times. The CDR3 loop is CASSLGFVVPGAETQYF. Written as DNA, the CDR3 is TGTGCCAGCAGCTTAGGGTTCGTGGTCCCGGGAGCAGAGACCCAGTACTTC. The V and J genes are TRBV7-9 and TRBJ2-5, with a weak D call TRBD2 (6 bases). The V gene's germline CDR1 is SEHNR and CDR2 FQNEAQ (reference sequence). With 1 base removed from V and 4 bases from J, the gap between germline ends came to 19 bases. The CDR3 runs to 17 residues.

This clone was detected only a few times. Here the CDR3 DNA reads TGTGCCACCAGCAGGTCCGACAGGCCCCCTAACTATGGCTACACCTTC. It encodes CATSRSDRPPNYGYTF. The V and J genes are TRBV15 and TRBJ1-2, with D perhaps TRBD1 (6 bases). Germline values: CDR1 LNHNV, CDR2 YYDKDF (reference sequence). V lost 3 bases and J lost 0, with 14 bases in between. The CDR3 runs to 16 residues.

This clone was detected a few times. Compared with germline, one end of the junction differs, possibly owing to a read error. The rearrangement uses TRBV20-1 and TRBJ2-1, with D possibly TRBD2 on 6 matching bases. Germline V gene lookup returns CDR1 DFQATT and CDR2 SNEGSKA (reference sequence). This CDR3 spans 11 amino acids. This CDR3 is CSARDGLSEIF. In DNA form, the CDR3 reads TGCAGTGCTAGAGATGGACTATCAGAGATCTTC.

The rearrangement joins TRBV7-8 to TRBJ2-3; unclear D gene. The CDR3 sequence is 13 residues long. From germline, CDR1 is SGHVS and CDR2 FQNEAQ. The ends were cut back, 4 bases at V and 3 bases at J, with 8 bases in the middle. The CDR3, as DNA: TGTGCCAGCAGCTCCCTGTATACAGATACGCAGTATTTT. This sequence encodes CASSSLYTDTQYF.

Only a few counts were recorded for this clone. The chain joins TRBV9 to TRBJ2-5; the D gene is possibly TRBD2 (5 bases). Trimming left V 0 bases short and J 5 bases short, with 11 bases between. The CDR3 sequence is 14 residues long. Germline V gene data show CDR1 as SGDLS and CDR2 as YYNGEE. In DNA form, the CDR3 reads TGTGCCAGCAGCGTAGGGAGTCGAGGGGAGACCCAGTACTTC. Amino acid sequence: CASSVGSRGETQYF.

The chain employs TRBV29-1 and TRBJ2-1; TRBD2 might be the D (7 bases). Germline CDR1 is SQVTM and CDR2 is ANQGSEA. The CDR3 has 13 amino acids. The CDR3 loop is CTGRGQAYNEQFF. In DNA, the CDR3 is TGCACCGGGCGGGGGCAGGCCTACAATGAGCAGTTCTTC.

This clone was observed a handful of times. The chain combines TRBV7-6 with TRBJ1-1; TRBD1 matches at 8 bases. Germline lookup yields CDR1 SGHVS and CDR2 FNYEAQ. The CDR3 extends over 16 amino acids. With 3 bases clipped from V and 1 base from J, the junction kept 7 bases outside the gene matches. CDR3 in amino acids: CASSLTQGVENTEAFF. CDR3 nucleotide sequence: TGTGCCAGCAGCTTGACACAGGGGGTCGAGAACACTGAAGCTTTCTTT.

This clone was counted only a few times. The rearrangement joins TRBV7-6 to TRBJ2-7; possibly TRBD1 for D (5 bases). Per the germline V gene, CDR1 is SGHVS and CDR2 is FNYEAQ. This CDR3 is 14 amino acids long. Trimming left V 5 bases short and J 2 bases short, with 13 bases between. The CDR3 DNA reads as TGTGCCAGCAGCCCTCAGGACAAGACCTACGAGCAGTACTTC. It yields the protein CASSPQDKTYEQYF.

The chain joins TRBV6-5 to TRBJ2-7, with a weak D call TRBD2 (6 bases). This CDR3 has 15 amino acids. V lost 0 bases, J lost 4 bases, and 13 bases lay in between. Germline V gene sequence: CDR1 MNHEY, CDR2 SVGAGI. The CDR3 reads CASSYSPRGRYEQYF. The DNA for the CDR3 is TGTGCCAGCAGTTACTCACCCCGGGGGAGATACGAGCAGTACTTC.

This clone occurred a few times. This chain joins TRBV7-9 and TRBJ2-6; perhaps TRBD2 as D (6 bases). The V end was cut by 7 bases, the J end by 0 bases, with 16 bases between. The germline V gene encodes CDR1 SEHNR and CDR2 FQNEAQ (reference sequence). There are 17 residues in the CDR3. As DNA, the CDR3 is TGTGCCAGCATCCTCGGACGGGGACTCTCTGGGGCCAACGTCCTGACTTTC. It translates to CASILGRGLSGANVLTF.

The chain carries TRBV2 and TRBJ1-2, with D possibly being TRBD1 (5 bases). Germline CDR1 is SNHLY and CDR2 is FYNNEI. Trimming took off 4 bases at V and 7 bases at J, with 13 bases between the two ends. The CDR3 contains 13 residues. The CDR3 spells CASSVKQGGGYTF. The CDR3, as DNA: TGTGCCAGCAGTGTTAAGCAGGGTGGTGGCTACACCTTC.

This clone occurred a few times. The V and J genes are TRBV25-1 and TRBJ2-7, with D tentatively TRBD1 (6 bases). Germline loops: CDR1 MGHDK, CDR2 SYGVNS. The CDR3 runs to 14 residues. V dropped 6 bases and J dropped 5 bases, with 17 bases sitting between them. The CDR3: CASSETQGRHEQYF. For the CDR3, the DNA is TGTGCCAGCAGCGAAACACAGGGTCGGCACGAGCAGTACTTC.

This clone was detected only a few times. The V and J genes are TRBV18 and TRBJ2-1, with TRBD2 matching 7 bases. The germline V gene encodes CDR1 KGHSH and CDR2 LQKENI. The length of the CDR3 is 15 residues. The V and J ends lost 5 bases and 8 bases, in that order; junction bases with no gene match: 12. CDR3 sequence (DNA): TGTGCCAGCTCAACCCTCAGGGACGCGGGAGATGAGCAGTTCTTC. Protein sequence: CASSTLRDAGDEQFF. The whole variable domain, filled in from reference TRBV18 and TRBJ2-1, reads NAGVMQNPRHLVRRRGQEARLRCSPMKGHSHVYWYRQLPEEGLKFMVYLQKENIIDESGMPKERFSAEFPKEGPSILRIQQVVRGDSAAYFCASSTLRDAGDEQFFGPGTRLTVL.

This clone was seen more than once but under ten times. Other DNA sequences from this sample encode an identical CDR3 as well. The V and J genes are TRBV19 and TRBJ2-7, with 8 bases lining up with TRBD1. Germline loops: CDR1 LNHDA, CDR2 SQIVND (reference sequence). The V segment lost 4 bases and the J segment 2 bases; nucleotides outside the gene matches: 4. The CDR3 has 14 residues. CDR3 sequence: CASSNTGGTYEQYF. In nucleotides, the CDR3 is TGTGCCAGTAGTAATACAGGGGGGACCTACGAGCAGTACTTC.

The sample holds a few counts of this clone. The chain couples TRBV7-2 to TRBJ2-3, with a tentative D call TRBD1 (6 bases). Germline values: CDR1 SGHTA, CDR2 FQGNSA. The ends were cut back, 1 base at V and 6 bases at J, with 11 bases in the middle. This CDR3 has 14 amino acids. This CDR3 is CASSLGAGVDTQYF. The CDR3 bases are TGTGCCAGCAGCTTAGGAGCAGGGGTTGATACGCAGTATTTT.

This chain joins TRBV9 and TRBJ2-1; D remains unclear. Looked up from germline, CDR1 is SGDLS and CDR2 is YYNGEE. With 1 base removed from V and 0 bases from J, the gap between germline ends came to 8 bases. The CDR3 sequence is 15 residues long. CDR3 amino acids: CASSVLQSSYNEQFF. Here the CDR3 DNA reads TGTGCCAGCAGCGTACTACAGAGCTCCTACAATGAGCAGTTCTTC. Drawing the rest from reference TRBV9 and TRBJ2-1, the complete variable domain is DSGVTQTPKHLITATGQRVTLRCSPRSGDLSVYWYQQSLDQGLQFLIQYYNGEERAKGNILERFSAQQFPDLHSELNLSSLELGDSALYFCASSVLQSSYNEQFFGPGTRLTVL.

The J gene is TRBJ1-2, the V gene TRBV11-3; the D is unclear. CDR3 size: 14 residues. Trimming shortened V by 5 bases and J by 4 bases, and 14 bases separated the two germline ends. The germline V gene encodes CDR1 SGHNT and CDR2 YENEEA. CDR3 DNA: TGTGCCAGCAGCATGCTTACAACAACCTATGGCTACACCTTC. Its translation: CASSMLTTTYGYTF. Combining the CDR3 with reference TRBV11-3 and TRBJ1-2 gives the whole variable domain EAGVVQSPRYKIIEKKQPVAFWCNPISGHNTLYWYLQNLGQGPELLIRYENEEAVDDSQLPKDRFSAERLKGVDSTLKIQPAELGDSAVYLCASSMLTTTYGYTFGSGTRLTVV.

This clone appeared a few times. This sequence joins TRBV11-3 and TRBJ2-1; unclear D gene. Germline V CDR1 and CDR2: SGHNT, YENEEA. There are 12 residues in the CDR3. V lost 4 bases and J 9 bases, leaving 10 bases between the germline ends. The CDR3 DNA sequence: TGTGCCAGCAGCTCCCGGGTCACTGAGCAGTTCTTC. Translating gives CASSSRVTEQFF.

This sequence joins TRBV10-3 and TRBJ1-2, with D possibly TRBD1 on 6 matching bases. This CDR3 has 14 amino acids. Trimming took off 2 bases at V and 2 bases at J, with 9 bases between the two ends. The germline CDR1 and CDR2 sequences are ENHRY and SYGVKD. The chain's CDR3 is CAISEDRRNYGYTF. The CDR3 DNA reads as TGTGCCATCAGTGAGGACAGGAGAAACTATGGCTACACCTTC.

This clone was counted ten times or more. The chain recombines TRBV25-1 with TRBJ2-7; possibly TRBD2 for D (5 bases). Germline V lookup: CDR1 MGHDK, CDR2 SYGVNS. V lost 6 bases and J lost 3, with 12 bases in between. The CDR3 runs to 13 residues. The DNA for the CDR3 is TGTGCCAGCAGGGACTCAATCCGCTACGAGCAGTACTTC. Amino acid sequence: CASRDSIRYEQYF.

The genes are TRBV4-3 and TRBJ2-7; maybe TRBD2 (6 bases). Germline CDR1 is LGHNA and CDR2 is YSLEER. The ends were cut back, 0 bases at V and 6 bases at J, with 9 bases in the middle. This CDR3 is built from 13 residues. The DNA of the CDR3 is TGCGCCAGCAGCCAAGACTGGGGGGTCGAGCAGTACTTC. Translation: CASSQDWGVEQYF.

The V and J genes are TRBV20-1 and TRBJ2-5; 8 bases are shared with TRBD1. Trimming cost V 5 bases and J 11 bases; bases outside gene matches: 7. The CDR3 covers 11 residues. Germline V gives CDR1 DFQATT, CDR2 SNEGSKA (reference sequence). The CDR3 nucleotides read TGCAGTGCTCCTGGACAGGGTGGGCAGTACTTC. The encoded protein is CSAPGQGGQYF.